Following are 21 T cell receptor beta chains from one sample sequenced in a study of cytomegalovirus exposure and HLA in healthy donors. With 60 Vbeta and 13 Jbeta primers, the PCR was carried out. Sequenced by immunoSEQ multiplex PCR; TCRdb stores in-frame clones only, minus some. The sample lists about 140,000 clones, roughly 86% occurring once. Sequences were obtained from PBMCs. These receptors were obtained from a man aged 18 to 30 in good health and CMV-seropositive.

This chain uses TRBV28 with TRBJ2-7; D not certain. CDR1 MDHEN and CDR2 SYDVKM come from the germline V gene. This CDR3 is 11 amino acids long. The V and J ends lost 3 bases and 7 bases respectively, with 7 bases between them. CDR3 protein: CASSLFREQYF. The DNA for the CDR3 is TGTGCCAGCAGTTTGTTTCGGGAGCAGTACTTC.

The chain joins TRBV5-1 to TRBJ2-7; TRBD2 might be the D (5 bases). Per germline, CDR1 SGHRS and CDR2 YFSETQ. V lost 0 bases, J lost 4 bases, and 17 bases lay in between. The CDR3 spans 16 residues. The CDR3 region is CASSLDGESRVYEQYF. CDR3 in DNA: TGCGCCAGCAGCTTGGATGGGGAGAGTAGGGTATACGAGCAGTACTTC.

CDR3 region: CAVRTSGREGEQYF. The CDR3 region has the DNA TGTGCCGTACGGACTAGCGGGAGAGAAGGCGAGCAGTACTTC. This chain uses TRBV6-5 with TRBJ2-7; 13 bases align to TRBD2. Losses at the gene ends were 11 bases for V and 6 bases for J; bases not matched to a gene: 10. The CDR3 extends over 14 amino acids. Germline values: CDR1 MNHEY, CDR2 SVGAGI.

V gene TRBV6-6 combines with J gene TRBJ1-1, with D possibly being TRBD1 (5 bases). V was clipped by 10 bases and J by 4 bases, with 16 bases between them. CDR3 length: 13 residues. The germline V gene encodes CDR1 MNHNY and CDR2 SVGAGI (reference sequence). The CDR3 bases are TGTGCCACCCCGGGGGGGGAGGGCACTGAAGCTTTCTTT. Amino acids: CATPGGEGTEAFF.

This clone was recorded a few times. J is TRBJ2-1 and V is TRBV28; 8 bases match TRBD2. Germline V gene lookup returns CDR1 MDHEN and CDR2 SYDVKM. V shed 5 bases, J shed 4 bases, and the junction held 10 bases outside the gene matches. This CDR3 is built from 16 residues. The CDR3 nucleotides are TGTGCCAGCAGTCCGGGGGGGGAGGGGACATACAATGAGCAGTTCTTC. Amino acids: CASSPGGEGTYNEQFF.

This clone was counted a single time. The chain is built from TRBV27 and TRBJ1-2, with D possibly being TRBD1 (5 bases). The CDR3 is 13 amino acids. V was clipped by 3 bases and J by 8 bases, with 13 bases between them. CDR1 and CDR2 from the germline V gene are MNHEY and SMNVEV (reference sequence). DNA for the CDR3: TGTGCCAGCAGTTTCGTCGCAGGGCAAGGCTACACCTTC. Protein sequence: CASSFVAGQGYTF.

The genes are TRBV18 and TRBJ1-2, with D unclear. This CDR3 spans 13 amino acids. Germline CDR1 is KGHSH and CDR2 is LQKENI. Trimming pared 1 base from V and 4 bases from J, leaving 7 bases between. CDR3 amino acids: CASSPREGYGYTF. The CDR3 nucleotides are TGTGCCAGCTCACCACGGGAGGGCTATGGCTACACCTTC. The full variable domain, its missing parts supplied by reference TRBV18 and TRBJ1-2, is NAGVMQNPRHLVRRRGQEARLRCSPMKGHSHVYWYRQLPEEGLKFMVYLQKENIIDESGMPKERFSAEFPKEGPSILRIQQVVRGDSAAYFCASSPREGYGYTFGSGTRLTVV.

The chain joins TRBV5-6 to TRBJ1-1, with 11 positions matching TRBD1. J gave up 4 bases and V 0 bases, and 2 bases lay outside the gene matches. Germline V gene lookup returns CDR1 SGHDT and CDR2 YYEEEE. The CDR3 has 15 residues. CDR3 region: CASSLGGTGGTEAFF. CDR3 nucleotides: TGTGCCAGCAGCTTGGGAGGGACAGGGGGCACTGAAGCTTTCTTT.

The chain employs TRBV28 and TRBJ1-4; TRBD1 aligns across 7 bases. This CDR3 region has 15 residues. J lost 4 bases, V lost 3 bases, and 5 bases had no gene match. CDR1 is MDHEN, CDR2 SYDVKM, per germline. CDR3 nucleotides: TGTGCCAGCAGTTTTTACAGGGGACTTAATGAAAAACTGTTTTTT. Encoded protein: CASSFYRGLNEKLFF.

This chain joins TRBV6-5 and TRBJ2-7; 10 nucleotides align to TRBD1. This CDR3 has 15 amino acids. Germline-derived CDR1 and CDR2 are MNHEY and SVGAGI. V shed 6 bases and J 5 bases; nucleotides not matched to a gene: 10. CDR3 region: CASSSSETGGDEQYF. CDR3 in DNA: TGTGCCAGCAGCTCCTCTGAGACAGGGGGCGACGAGCAGTACTTC.

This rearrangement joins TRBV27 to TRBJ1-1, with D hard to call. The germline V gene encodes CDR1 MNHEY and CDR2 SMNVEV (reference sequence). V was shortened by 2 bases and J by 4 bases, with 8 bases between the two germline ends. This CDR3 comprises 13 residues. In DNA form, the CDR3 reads TGTGCCAGCAGTTTAACGGGAATCACTGAAGCTTTCTTT. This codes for CASSLTGITEAFF.

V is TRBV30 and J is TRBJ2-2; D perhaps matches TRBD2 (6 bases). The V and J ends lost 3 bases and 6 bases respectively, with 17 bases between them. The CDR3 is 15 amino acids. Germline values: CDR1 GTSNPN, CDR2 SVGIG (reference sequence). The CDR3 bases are TGTGCCTGGAGCGGCGGGATCCCCGCCCCCGGGGAGCTGTTTTTT. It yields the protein CAWSGGIPAPGELFF.

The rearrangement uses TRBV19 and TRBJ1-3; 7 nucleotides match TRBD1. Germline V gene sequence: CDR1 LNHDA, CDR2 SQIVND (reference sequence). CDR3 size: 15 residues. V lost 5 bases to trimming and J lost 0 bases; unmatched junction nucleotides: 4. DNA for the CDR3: TGTGCCAGTAGTCCCGGGACAGCCTCTGGAAACACCATATATTTT. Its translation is CASSPGTASGNTIYF. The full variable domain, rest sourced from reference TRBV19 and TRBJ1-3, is DGGITQSPKYLFRKEGQNVTLSCEQNLNHDAMYWYRQDPGQGLRLIYYSQIVNDFQKGDIAEGYSVSREKKESFPLTVTSAQKNPTAFYLCASSPGTASGNTIYFGEGSWLTVV.

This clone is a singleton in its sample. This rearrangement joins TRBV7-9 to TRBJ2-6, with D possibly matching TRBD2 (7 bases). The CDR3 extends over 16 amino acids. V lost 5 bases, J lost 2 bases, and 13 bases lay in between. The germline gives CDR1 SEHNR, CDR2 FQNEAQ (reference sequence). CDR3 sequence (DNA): TGTGCCAGCAGCGCCAGAGGGGGGGCTGGGGCCAACGTCCTGACTTTC. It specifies CASSARGGAGANVLTF.

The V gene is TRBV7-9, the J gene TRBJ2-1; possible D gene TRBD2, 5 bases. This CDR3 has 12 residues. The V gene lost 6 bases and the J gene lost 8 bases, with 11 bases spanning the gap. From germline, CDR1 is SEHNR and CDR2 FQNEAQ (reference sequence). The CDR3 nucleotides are TGTGCCAGCAGGTTTGGGAGAGATGAGCAGTTCTTC. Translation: CASRFGRDEQFF.

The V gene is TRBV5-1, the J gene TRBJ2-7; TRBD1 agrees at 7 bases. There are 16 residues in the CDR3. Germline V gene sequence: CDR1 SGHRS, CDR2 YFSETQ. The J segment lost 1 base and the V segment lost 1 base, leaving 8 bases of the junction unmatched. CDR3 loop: CASSLIPGGPSYEQYF. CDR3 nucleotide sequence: TGCGCCAGCAGCTTGATCCCAGGGGGACCTTCCTACGAGCAGTACTTC.

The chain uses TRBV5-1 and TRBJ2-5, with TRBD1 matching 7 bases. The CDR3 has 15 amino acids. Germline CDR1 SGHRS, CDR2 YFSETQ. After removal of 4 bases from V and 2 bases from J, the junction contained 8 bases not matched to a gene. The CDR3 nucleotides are TGCGCCAGCAGCACCAGCAGGGGGTCGCAAGAGACCCAGTACTTC. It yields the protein CASSTSRGSQETQYF.

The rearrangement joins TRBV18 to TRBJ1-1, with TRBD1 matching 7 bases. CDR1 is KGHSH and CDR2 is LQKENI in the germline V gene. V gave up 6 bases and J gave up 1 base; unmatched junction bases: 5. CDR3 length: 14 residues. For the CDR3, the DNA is TGTGCCAGCTCCCGACAGGGCGCGAACACTGAAGCTTTCTTT. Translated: CASSRQGANTEAFF.

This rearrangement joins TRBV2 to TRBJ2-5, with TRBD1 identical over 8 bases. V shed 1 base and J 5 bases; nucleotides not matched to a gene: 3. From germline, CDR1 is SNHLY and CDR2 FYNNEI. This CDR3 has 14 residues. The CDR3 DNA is TGTGCCAGCAGTGAAGGGACAGGGATGGAGACCCAGTACTTC. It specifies CASSEGTGMETQYF.

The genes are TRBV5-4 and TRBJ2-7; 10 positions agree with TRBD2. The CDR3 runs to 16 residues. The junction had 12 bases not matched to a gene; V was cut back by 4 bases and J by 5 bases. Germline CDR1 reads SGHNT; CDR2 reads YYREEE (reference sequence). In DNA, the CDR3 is TGTGCCAGCAGCATCGCTAGCGGGAGAGTCAAGCACGAGCAGTACTTC. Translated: CASSIASGRVKHEQYF. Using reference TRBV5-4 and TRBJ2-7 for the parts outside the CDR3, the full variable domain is ETGVTQSPTHLIKTRGQQVTLRCSSQSGHNTVSWYQQALGQGPQFIFQYYREEENGRGNFPPRFSGLQFPNYSSELNVNALELDDSALYLCASSIASGRVKHEQYFGPGTRLTVT.

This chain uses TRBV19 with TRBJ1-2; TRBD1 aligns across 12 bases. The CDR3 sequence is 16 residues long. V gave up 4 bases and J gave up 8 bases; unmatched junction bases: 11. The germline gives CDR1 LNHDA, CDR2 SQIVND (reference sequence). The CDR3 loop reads CASSTRDRGRSEGYTF. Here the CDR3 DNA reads TGTGCCAGTAGTACTCGGGACAGGGGGCGCTCGGAAGGCTACACCTTC. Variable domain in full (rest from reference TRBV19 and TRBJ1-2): DGGITQSPKYLFRKEGQNVTLSCEQNLNHDAMYWYRQDPGQGLRLIYYSQIVNDFQKGDIAEGYSVSREKKESFPLTVTSAQKNPTAFYLCASSTRDRGRSEGYTFGSGTRLTVV.